This T cell receptor (beta chain) emerged from a study of T cell repertoires in cytomegalovirus infection. Overall study: Public signatures in TCR beta pointed to CMV infection and matching HLA type.

TCRdb independently ran MiXCR on the reads; one entry per CDR3 protein. The sample lists some 270,000 distinct CDR3 sequences, roughly a fifth occurring once. This CDR3 is built from 19 residues. The V segment lost 7 bases and the J segment 2 bases; nucleotides outside the gene matches: 12. Germline values: CDR1 LGHDT, CDR2 YNNKEL (reference sequence). A remark on this clonotype: Its antigen is unknown.

General study results and limits: Ex vivo, HLA-C-restricted CMV-specific TCR beta clonotypes prevailed over the rest of the response.

This clonotype was sampled from a human donor in good health (CMV status not recorded). Some clones in this sample may be carry-over from other donors' samples. The chain links TRBV3-1 to TRBJ2-6; 12 nucleotides agree with TRBD2. The sequenced sample was cultured PBMCs, obtained from culture after CMV antigen stimulation. DNA of the CDR3: TGTGCCAGCACAAGTGGACTAGCGGGGACTAAGCCTGGGGCCAACGTCCTGACTTTC. This translates into CASTSGLAGTKPGANVLTF.